This passage covers 5 T cell receptor beta chains from one sample sequenced in a study of type 1 regulatory T cells (dated by TCRdb to the early 2020s). TCRdb records Illumina MiSeq as the sequencer. The public reads were reprocessed in TCRdb via fastp at Q25 and MiXCR, keeping in-frame beta chains. One record per CDR3 amino acid sequence lists the most common genes and DNA. In this sample the table shows about 62,000 distinct CDR3 sequences, approximately 67% of which occur a single time. The ten top clones hold about 1.7% of the sample. The antigens for these receptors are not known. Sequencing was performed on cultured non-Tr1 T cells, either the whole culture or a sorted T cell fraction (not recorded which). The cell subset or site label, as the study defines it: non-Tr1 population from the T-allo10 product. The origin of the receptors is a human donor in good health.

The rearrangement joins TRBV6-2 or TRBV6-3 to TRBJ2-4; 10 nucleotides match TRBD2. The ends lost 6 bases at V and 13 bases at J; junction bases unmatched: 9. The length of the CDR3 is 13 residues. CDR1 and CDR2 (germline): MNHEY, SVGEGT. The CDR3 sequence: CASRASGGRNQYF. CDR3 DNA sequence: TGTGCCAGCAGGGCTAGCGGGGGACGGAACCAGTACTTC.

In its sample, this clonotype was seen a few times. The chain is built from TRBV20-1 and TRBJ2-5; D may correspond to TRBD1 or TRBD2 (6 bases each). The CDR3 runs 14 residues. From germline, CDR1 is DFQATT and CDR2 SNEGSKA (reference sequence). V lost 3 bases and J 6 bases, leaving 17 bases between the germline ends. Here the CDR3 reads CSASDLGGGQTQYF. The CDR3 nucleotides are TGCAGTGCTAGTGACCTCGGAGGGGGTCAGACCCAGTACTTC.

On this clonotype: Here the CDR3 omits its conserved ending phenylalanine or tryptophan, so a read error is the likely source. Because the CDR3's place on the DNA is in doubt, the DNA is left out and the CDR3 is given as listed by TCRdb. The chain employs TRBV6-2 or TRBV6-3 and TRBJ2-1; no check of the table's D call, TRBD1, against the DNA was made. With termini counted, the CDR3 has 12 amino acids. Germline V gene sequence: CDR1 MNHEY, CDR2 SVGEGT. CDR3: CASSGRGDEQSS.

This clonotype was detected only a few times. This chain connects TRBV20-1 to TRBJ2-7; perhaps TRBD2 as D (6 bases). V was clipped by 2 bases and J by 9 bases, with 8 bases between them. Germline CDR1 reads DFQATT; CDR2 reads SNEGSKA (reference sequence). The CDR3 has 10 amino acids. CDR3 coding DNA: TGCAGTGCTAGATACGGGGGGCAGTACTTC. Translation: CSARYGGQYF.

V gene TRBV6-5 combines with J gene TRBJ2-3; D possibly corresponds to TRBD1 (6 bases). The CDR3 has 14 residues. V lost 5 bases and J lost 5, with 14 bases in between. In germline, CDR1 is MNHEY, CDR2 SVGAGI. The DNA of the CDR3 is TGTGCCAGCAGTATTGGGGAAGGGGGAGATACGCAGTATTTT. This gives the protein CASSIGEGGDTQYF.